This T cell receptor (beta chain) came from a study of CD8 T cells in Susac syndrome. The RNA input was roughly 0.45 to 1 ug, and it was reverse transcribed with random hexamers. TCRdb reprocessed the immunoSEQ multiplex PCR reads via MiXCR and lists one record per CDR3 protein. Among under 250,000 distinct CDR3 sequences, just under 95% were seen once, and the ten largest hold around 0.072%. The CDR3 consists of 12 residues. Germline loops: CDR1 KGHDR, CDR2 SFDVKD. Trimming left V 6 bases short and J 6 bases short, with 7 bases between. Sequencing of TCR beta was undertaken in CD8+ and CD4+ T cells derived from blood.

The TCR sequence derives from a human donor with multiple sclerosis. This sequence joins TRBV24-1 and TRBJ2-2, with D tentatively TRBD1 (6 bases). Material for sequencing was CD4+ T cells from PBMCs. The CDR3 reads CATSWGPGELFF. The CDR3 coding sequence is TGTGCCACCAGTTGGGGGCCCGGGGAGCTGTTTTTT.